The 22 T cell receptor beta chains given below trace back to one sample, sequenced in a study of beta chain features in type 1 diabetes. The isolated RNA, all of it, was reverse transcribed, so expressed TCRB transcripts were what got sequenced. TCRdb keeps only in-frame clones here, not all; method: immunoSEQ multiplex PCR. The table lists roughly 450,000 clones, about 10% of them singletons. Specimen: naive CD4+ T cells from blood. The receptors were gathered from a woman aged 18-30 years in good health.

At least ten counts were recorded for this clone. The V gene is TRBV23-1, the J gene TRBJ2-4, with 7 bases aligning to TRBD2. TRBV23-1 is filed as an ORF, its function uncertain. The CDR3 runs to 14 residues. Trimming at V came to 8 bases and at J to 8 bases, leaving 12 bases not matched to a gene. CDR3 sequence (DNA): TGCGCCAGCTCTTTCCCTGGTGGGAGGGACATTCAGTACTTC. It codes for CASSFPGGRDIQYF.

There are a few counts of this clone. This chain joins TRBV29-1 and TRBJ2-2, with TRBD2 as a possible D gene (5 bases). Germline V gives CDR1 SQVTM, CDR2 ANQGSEA. V lost 4 bases to trimming and J lost 6 bases, with 12 bases between them. The CDR3 is made up of 13 amino acids. Here the CDR3 reads CSVALVAAGELFF. CDR3 sequence (DNA): TGCAGCGTTGCACTAGTTGCCGCCGGGGAGCTGTTTTTT.

This clone came up a few times. The chain combines TRBV15 with TRBJ2-3; D possibly matches TRBD1 or TRBD2 (6 bases each). V was trimmed by 0 bases and J by 5 bases, leaving 12 bases between them. Per the germline V gene, CDR1 is LNHNV and CDR2 is YYDKDF (reference sequence). This CDR3 is 15 amino acids long. The CDR3 protein is CATSRDWGALDTQYF. The CDR3 DNA reads as TGTGCCACCAGCAGAGATTGGGGGGCATTAGATACGCAGTATTTT.

In DNA form, the CDR3 reads TGTGCCAGCAGTTTAGGGGGCTACCAAGAGACCCAGTACTTC. Translating gives CASSLGGYQETQYF. The V and J genes are TRBV28 and TRBJ2-5; D perhaps matches TRBD1 (6 bases). The V end was cut by 2 bases, the J end by 0 bases, with 7 bases between. Germline CDR1 and CDR2: MDHEN and SYDVKM. The CDR3 runs to 14 residues.

V gene TRBV2 combines with J gene TRBJ1-6; no firm D call. Germline values: CDR1 SNHLY, CDR2 FYNNEI. There are 13 residues in the CDR3. Trimming removed 7 bases at V and 5 bases at J, with 9 bases between. This CDR3 reads CASIRDNNSPLHF. The CDR3 DNA sequence: TGTGCCAGCATACGGGATAATAATTCACCCCTCCACTTT. The variable domain in full, with the rest retrieved from reference TRBV2 and TRBJ1-6, is EPEVTQTPSHQVTQMGQEVILRCVPISNHLYFYWYRQILGQKVEFLVSFYNNEISEKSEIFDDQFSVERPDGSNFTLKIRSTKLEDSAMYFCASIRDNNSPLHFGNGTRLTVT.

The chain employs TRBV4-3 and TRBJ2-3, with TRBD2 matching over 8 bases. The CDR3 sequence is 15 residues long. After removal of 5 bases from V and 1 base from J, the junction contained 5 bases not matched to a gene. Germline V gives CDR1 LGHNA, CDR2 YSLEER. CDR3 amino acids: CASSYDSGGTDTQYF. The CDR3, as DNA: TGCGCCAGCAGCTACGATAGCGGGGGCACAGATACGCAGTATTTT.

The chain has TRBV11-2 and TRBJ2-3; D perhaps matches TRBD1 (5 bases). This CDR3 region has 16 residues. Germline assignment: CDR1 SGHAT and CDR2 FQNNGV. The V end lost 1 base, the J end lost 2 bases, and 13 bases lay between the germline ends. This CDR3 reads CASSLGATANTDTQYF. The CDR3 coding sequence is TGTGCCAGCAGCTTAGGTGCGACAGCCAACACAGATACGCAGTATTTT.

The gene calls are TRBV7-9 and TRBJ2-3; 7 nucleotides agree with TRBD2. J was trimmed by 2 bases and V by 6 bases; bases with no gene match: 11. The length of the CDR3 is 16 residues. CDR1 is SEHNR and CDR2 is FQNEAQ in the germline V gene (reference sequence). The CDR3, as DNA: TGTGCCAGCAGAGGTAGCGGGCGAGAGAACACAGATACGCAGTATTTT. Translating it yields CASRGSGRENTDTQYF. Combining the CDR3 with reference TRBV7-9 and TRBJ2-3 gives the whole variable domain DTGVSQNPRHKITKRGQNVTFRCDPISEHNRLYWYRQTLGQGPEFLTYFQNEAQLEKSRLLSDRFSAERPKGSFSTLEIQRTEQGDSAMYLCASRGSGRENTDTQYFGPGTRLTVL.

J is TRBJ2-4 and V is TRBV10-3; TRBD2 might be the D (6 bases). Germline loops: CDR1 ENHRY, CDR2 SYGVKD. The CDR3 sequence is 17 residues long. V dropped 0 bases and J dropped 6 bases, with 18 bases sitting between them. CDR3 loop: CAISESGLRAEGNIQYF. The CDR3 bases are TGTGCCATCAGTGAGTCGGGACTTCGGGCAGAAGGAAACATTCAGTACTTC.

In this sample, this clone turned up a few times. The chain employs TRBV7-9 and TRBJ2-7; 8 positions agree with TRBD1. V was pared by 6 bases and J by 6 bases, with 13 bases of the junction left unmatched. The germline V gene has CDR1 SEHNR and CDR2 FQNEAQ (reference sequence). This CDR3 has 15 residues. The CDR3 protein is CASRNIRDRLSEQYF. The CDR3 nucleotides read TGTGCCAGCAGAAACATCCGGGACAGGCTCTCCGAGCAGTACTTC.

This chain joins TRBV30 and TRBJ2-3; D may be TRBD1 (6 bases). Deletions cut 0 bases from V and 2 bases from J, with 12 bases between. Germline V gene lookup returns CDR1 GTSNPN and CDR2 SVGIG (reference sequence). The CDR3 extends over 15 amino acids. CDR3 nucleotides: TGTGCCTGGAGTGTAACAGGGACCCCCACAGATACGCAGTATTTT. Protein product: CAWSVTGTPTDTQYF.

This clone turned up a few times. The chain links TRBV9 to TRBJ2-1, with 10 bases identical to TRBD2. Germline V gene lookup returns CDR1 SGDLS and CDR2 YYNGEE. Trimming took 4 bases from V and 1 from J; bases not matched to a gene: 5. The CDR3 covers 16 residues. The CDR3 DNA sequence: TGTGCCAGCAGCTACCTAGCGGGAGCGTCCTACAATGAGCAGTTCTTC. Residues: CASSYLAGASYNEQFF.

This clone was observed a handful of times. The chain links TRBV5-4 to TRBJ1-6; D is possibly TRBD1 (5 bases). The CDR3 has 16 amino acids. Germline V gene data show CDR1 as SGHNT and CDR2 as YYREEE (reference sequence). Trimming took 3 bases from V and 1 from J, leaving 11 bases between them. CDR3 amino acids: CASSYLRGSYNSPLHF. CDR3 nucleotide sequence: TGTGCCAGCAGCTATCTCCGGGGGTCCTATAATTCACCCCTCCACTTT.

This clone was recorded a few times. The genes are TRBV11-2 and TRBJ2-1; 12 positions match TRBD2. The V gene's germline CDR1 is SGHAT and CDR2 FQNNGV. The junction had 9 bases not matched to a gene; V was cut back by 6 bases and J by 12 bases. The CDR3 consists of 14 residues. CDR3 loop: CASRPLAGGFWQFF. Written as DNA, the CDR3 is TGTGCCAGCAGACCTCTAGCGGGAGGGTTCTGGCAGTTCTTC.

This clone was picked up a small number of times. This chain links TRBV28 with TRBJ1-2; D call uncertain. The CDR3 is 13 residues long. Looked up from germline, CDR1 is MDHEN and CDR2 is SYDVKM. V dropped 5 bases and J dropped 0 bases, with 7 bases sitting between them. CDR3 in amino acids: CASSHHTNYGYTF. DNA of the CDR3: TGTGCCAGCAGTCACCATACTAACTATGGCTACACCTTC.

The chain couples TRBV5-4 to TRBJ2-3; 10 nucleotides match TRBD2. Per the germline V gene, CDR1 is SGHNT and CDR2 is YYREEE (reference sequence). The CDR3 length is 16 residues. The ends lost 3 bases at V and 4 bases at J; junction bases unmatched: 8. The CDR3 region has the DNA TGTGCCAGCAGCTCAAGCTTAGCGGGAGGATCAGATACGCAGTATTTT. Protein sequence: CASSSSLAGGSDTQYF.

In its sample, this clone was seen a few times. The rearrangement joins TRBV5-1 to TRBJ2-5, with 9 bases lining up with TRBD1. V was clipped by 0 bases and J by 5 bases; unmatched bases: 5. The length of the CDR3 is 15 residues. Germline assignment: CDR1 SGHRS and CDR2 YFSETQ. CDR3 DNA: TGCGCCAGCAGCTTGGTGGGACAGGGACAGGAGACCCAGTACTTC. Protein product: CASSLVGQGQETQYF.

In this sample, this clone turned up a few times. The chain employs TRBV14 and TRBJ2-2; the D gene is possibly TRBD2 (6 bases). V was pared by 6 bases and J by 2 bases, with 10 bases between. Germline V gene lookup returns CDR1 SGHDN and CDR2 FVKESK. The CDR3 length is 14 residues. The CDR3 protein is CASRRDFNTGELFF. In nucleotides, the CDR3 is TGTGCCAGCAGACGGGACTTCAACACCGGGGAGCTGTTTTTT.

The rearrangement links TRBV5-8 to TRBJ2-7, with D possibly matching TRBD1 (6 bases). CDR1 is SGHTS and CDR2 is YDEGEE in the germline V gene. The CDR3 sequence is 17 residues long. The ends were cut back, 0 bases at V and 1 base at J, with 17 bases in the middle. The CDR3 here is CASSLEWDTRPSYEQYV. CDR3 coding DNA: TGTGCCAGCAGCTTGGAATGGGACACCCGTCCTTCCTACGAGCAGTACGTC.

The table lists this clone with a few counts. V and J are TRBV7-9 and TRBJ1-4; no clear D. V gave up 3 bases and J gave up 8 bases, with 13 bases separating them. The CDR3 is 14 amino acids. Germline loops: CDR1 SEHNR, CDR2 FQNEAQ (reference sequence). For the CDR3, the DNA is TGTGCCAGCAGCTTGCTGGGGATAAGCGAAAAACTGTTTTTT. It encodes CASSLLGISEKLFF. Full variable domain (missing parts from reference TRBV7-9 and TRBJ1-4): DTGVSQNPRHKITKRGQNVTFRCDPISEHNRLYWYRQTLGQGPEFLTYFQNEAQLEKSRLLSDRFSAERPKGSFSTLEIQRTEQGDSAMYLCASSLLGISEKLFFGSGTQLSVL.

This clone was counted between two and nine times. V is TRBV5-1 and J is TRBJ2-3; D unclear. The germline V gene has CDR1 SGHRS and CDR2 YFSETQ. The CDR3 has 14 amino acids. V was pared by 1 base and J by 0 bases, with 6 bases between. The CDR3: CASSLFDSTDTQYF. The DNA for the CDR3 is TGCGCCAGCAGCTTGTTCGACAGCACAGATACGCAGTATTTT. Full variable domain (missing parts from reference TRBV5-1 and TRBJ2-3): KAGVTQTPRYLIKTRGQQVTLSCSPISGHRSVSWYQQTPGQGLQFLFEYFSETQRNKGNFPGRFSGRQFSNSRSEMNVSTLELGDSALYLCASSLFDSTDTQYFGPGTRLTVL.

The chain combines TRBV6-6 with TRBJ2-1; maybe TRBD2 (5 bases). The CDR3 contains 12 residues. CDR1 and CDR2 from the germline V gene are MNHNY and SVGAGI (reference sequence). Trimming cost V 6 bases and J 9 bases, with 12 bases left between them. The CDR3 reads CASRATRSEQFF. The CDR3 nucleotides read TGTGCCAGCAGGGCAACTAGAAGTGAGCAGTTCTTC.